The 12 T cell receptor beta chains given below trace back to one sample, sequenced in a study of shared clonotypes between healthy human individuals. This table comes from immunoSEQ multiplex PCR, and its TCRdb copy is limited to in-frame clones, with some not included. The table has under 1,100,000 clones, 75% seen once. The sample taken for sequencing was memory CD4+ T cells sorted from blood. Subset reported: CD45RA-negative fraction. The origin of the receptors is a man aged 18-30 years in good health.

This chain connects TRBV11-1 to TRBJ2-7, with D maybe TRBD2 (6 bases). The V end lost 5 bases, the J end lost 6 bases, and 14 bases lay between the germline ends. Per the germline V gene, CDR1 is SGHAT and CDR2 is FQDESV (reference sequence). This CDR3 contains 13 residues. In nucleotides, the CDR3 is TGTGCCAGCAGCCCGACCGGGAGACCCGAGCAGTACTTC. It encodes CASSPTGRPEQYF.

The chain has TRBV21-1 and TRBJ1-1. TRBV21-1 has pseudogene status. The CDR3 is made up of 15 amino acids. The CDR3 DNA reads TGTGCCAGCAGCAATAAAGGGGGGAAGGGCACTGAAGCTTTCTTT. This encodes CASSNKGGKGTEAFF.

The V and J genes are TRBV5-4 and TRBJ1-2, with D unclear. The V and J ends lost 1 base and 2 bases respectively, with 9 bases between them. This CDR3 has 14 amino acids. Germline V gene data show CDR1 as SGHNT and CDR2 as YYREEE (reference sequence). In nucleotides, the CDR3 is TGTGCCAGCAGCTTGAAAGTTGGAAACTATGGCTACACCTTC. It yields the protein CASSLKVGNYGYTF.

The chain is built from TRBV18 and TRBJ2-4; 10 nucleotides match TRBD2. The V gene end was trimmed by 2 bases and the J gene end by 3 bases; junction bases not matched to a gene: 10. CDR1 is KGHSH, CDR2 LQKENI, per germline. There are 18 residues in the CDR3. CDR3 in DNA: TGTGCCAGCTCACCAGGACTAGCGGATTGGGAGGTCAAAAACATTCAGTACTTC. Translated: CASSPGLADWEVKNIQYF.

The chain uses TRBV19 and TRBJ2-2, with D possibly matching TRBD2 (6 bases). In germline, CDR1 is LNHDA, CDR2 SQIVND (reference sequence). The CDR3 contains 14 residues. V was clipped by 10 bases and J by 3 bases, with 15 bases between them. The CDR3 loop reads CATEAGGYTGELFF. In nucleotides, the CDR3 is TGTGCCACCGAGGCCGGGGGTTACACCGGGGAGCTGTTTTTT.

This chain uses TRBV5-1 with TRBJ1-2; unclear D gene. CDR1 SGHRS and CDR2 YFSETQ come from the germline V gene. The V and J ends lost 3 bases and 10 bases respectively, with 22 bases between them. The CDR3 contains 15 residues. CDR3 bases: TGCGCCAGCAGCTCCGCCCGCGAAGGGTTCGAATCCTACACCTTC. Encoded protein: CASSSAREGFESYTF. The complete variable domain, with remaining parts taken from reference TRBV5-1 and TRBJ1-2, reads KAGVTQTPRYLIKTRGQQVTLSCSPISGHRSVSWYQQTPGQGLQFLFEYFSETQRNKGNFPGRFSGRQFSNSRSEMNVSTLELGDSALYLCASSSAREGFESYTFGSGTRLTVV.

With regard to this clone: The identical CDR3 is also encoded by other nucleotide sequences in the sample. The CDR3 reads CASRDRSYEQYF. The CDR3 nucleotides read TGTGCCAGCCGGGACAGGAGCTACGAGCAGTACTTC. V is TRBV6-1 and J is TRBJ2-7, with 8 bases identical to TRBD1. With 8 bases clipped from V and 3 bases from J, the junction kept 3 bases outside the gene matches. Per the germline V gene, CDR1 is MNHNS and CDR2 is SASEGT. This CDR3 is built from 12 residues.

This chain joins TRBV5-1 and TRBJ2-5; weak D call: TRBD1 (7 bases). The CDR3 covers 14 residues. Trimming took off 4 bases at V and 2 bases at J, with 12 bases between the two ends. The germline CDR1 and CDR2 sequences are SGHRS and YFSETQ. The CDR3 DNA reads as TGCGCCAGCAGCCCGGGGGACAGTCAAGAGACCCAGTACTTC. Protein: CASSPGDSQETQYF.

This clone was counted once. The chain links TRBV6-6 to TRBJ1-3; the D gene is possibly TRBD1 (5 bases). Trimming cost V 7 bases and J 4 bases, with 11 bases left between them. The CDR3 is 13 amino acids. Germline V gene lookup returns CDR1 MNHNY and CDR2 SVGAGI (reference sequence). CDR3: CASKGVGGNTIYF. DNA of the CDR3: TGTGCCAGCAAAGGGGTGGGAGGAAACACCATATATTTT.

The table lists this clone with a few counts. The chain recombines TRBV30 with TRBJ2-7; D might be TRBD1 (6 bases). Germline V gene sequence: CDR1 GTSNPN, CDR2 SVGIG (reference sequence). CDR3 size: 13 residues. The V end was cut by 1 base, the J end by 5 bases, with 12 bases between. Written as DNA, the CDR3 is TGTGCCTGGAGTGCCCAACAGGGCCACGAGCAGTACTTC. This gives the protein CAWSAQQGHEQYF.

This clone occurred many times. The V gene is TRBV28, the J gene TRBJ1-5; 7 bases agree with TRBD1. This CDR3 has 13 amino acids. From germline, CDR1 is MDHEN and CDR2 SYDVKM. Germline trimming cut 6 bases from V and 5 bases from J; bases unmatched to any gene: 4. The CDR3 protein is CASRTGSHQPQHF. Written as DNA, the CDR3 is TGTGCCAGCAGGACAGGGTCACATCAGCCCCAGCATTTT. The variable domain in full, completed from reference TRBV28 and TRBJ1-5, reads DVKVTQSSRYLVKRTGEKVFLECVQDMDHENMFWYRQDPGLGLRLIYFSYDVKMKEKGDIPEGYSVSREKKERFSLILESASTNQTSMYLCASRTGSHQPQHFGDGTRLSIL.

The V and J genes are TRBV6-5 and TRBJ1-6, with D uncertain. Per the germline V gene, CDR1 is MNHEY and CDR2 is SVGAGI. V was cut by 5 bases and J by 8 bases, with 7 bases left in between. This CDR3 contains 12 residues. The CDR3 sequence: CASSTIDSPLHF. Written as DNA, the CDR3 is TGTGCCAGCAGTACTATAGATTCACCCCTCCACTTT.